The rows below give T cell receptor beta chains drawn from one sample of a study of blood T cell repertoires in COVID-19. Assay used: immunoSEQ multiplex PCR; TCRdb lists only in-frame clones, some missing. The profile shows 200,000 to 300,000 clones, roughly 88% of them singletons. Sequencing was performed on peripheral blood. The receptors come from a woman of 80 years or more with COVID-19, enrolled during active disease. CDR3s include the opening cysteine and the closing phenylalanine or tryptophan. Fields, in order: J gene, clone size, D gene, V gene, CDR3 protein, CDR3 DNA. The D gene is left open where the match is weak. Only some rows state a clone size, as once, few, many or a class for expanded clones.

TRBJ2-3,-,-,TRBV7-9,CASSLVGTPSTDTQYF,TGTGCCAGCAGCTTAGTGGGGACTCCTAGCACAGATACGCAGTATTTT
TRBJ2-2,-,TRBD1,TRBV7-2,CASSLRQGATGELFF,TGTGCCAGCAGCTTACGACAGGGCGCCACCGGGGAGCTGTTTTTT
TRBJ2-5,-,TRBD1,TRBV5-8,CASSLTQGAGETQYF,TGTGCCAGCAGCCTAACCCAGGGGGCGGGAGAGACCCAGTACTTC
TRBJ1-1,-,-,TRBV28,CASSSTGFPNTEAFF,TGTGCCAGCAGTTCTACAGGTTTCCCGAACACTGAAGCTTTCTTT
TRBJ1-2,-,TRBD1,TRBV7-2,CASSLGQGAKYGYTF,TGTGCCAGCAGCTTAGGGCAGGGGGCAAAATATGGCTACACCTTC
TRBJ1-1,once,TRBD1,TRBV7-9,CASSLEGARTEAFF,TGTGCCAGCAGCTTAGAGGGGGCGAGGACTGAAGCTTTCTTT
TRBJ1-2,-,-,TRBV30,CACRMNYGYTF,TGTGCCTGCAGGATGAACTATGGCTACACCTTC
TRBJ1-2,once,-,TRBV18,CASSPQTGTGYTF,TGTGCCAGCTCTCCACAAACAGGGACTGGCTACACCTTC
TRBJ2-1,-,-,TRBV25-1,CASRTEGRFNEQFF,TGTGCCAGCAGAACGGAGGGCAGATTTAATGAGCAGTTCTTC
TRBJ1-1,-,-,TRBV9,CASSARTVNTEAFF,TGTGCCAGCAGCGCACGAACAGTTAACACTGAAGCTTTCTTT
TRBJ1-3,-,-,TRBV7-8,CASSSDRTGNTIYF,TGTGCCAGCAGCTCTGACAGGACTGGAAACACCATATATTTT
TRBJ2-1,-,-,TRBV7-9,CASSFFDSYNEQFF,TGTGCCAGCAGCTTTTTTGACAGTTACAATGAGCAGTTCTTC
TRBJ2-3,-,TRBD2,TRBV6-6,CASSLRRGGTDTQYF,TGTGCCAGCAGTCTCCGGCGGGGGGGCACAGATACGCAGTATTTT